These 6 T cell receptor beta chains came from one sample sequenced in a study of blood T cells in healthy people across ages. Sample-barcoded 5' priming and a J-beta primer mix drove a second PCR of about 6 to 12 cycles. TCRdb analysed the 5' RACE reads with MiXCR anew, one entry per CDR3 protein. This sample yields 1.5 million to 1.8 million distinct CDR3 sequences, of which under 55% are seen a single time; more than 4% belongs to the top ten. The source material was blood. The receptor source for this set is a woman aged 18-29 years in good health.

The rearrangement joins TRBV7-9 to TRBJ2-1; 8 bases are shared with TRBD1. The CDR3 contains 15 residues. Germline CDR1 is SEHNR and CDR2 is FQNEAQ (reference sequence). V dropped 1 base and J dropped 9; count of bases not matched to a gene: 8. In DNA, the CDR3 is TGTGCCAGCAGCTTAGGATCGGCAGGGGGCAGTGAGCAGTTCTTC. Translated, it gives CASSLGSAGGSEQFF.

The chain is built from TRBV4-1 and TRBJ1-5; D might be TRBD1 (5 bases). The ends were cut back, 1 base at V and 0 bases at J, with 7 bases in the middle. The germline V gene encodes CDR1 MGHRA and CDR2 YSYEKL. CDR3 size: 15 residues. Written as DNA, the CDR3 is TGCGCCAGCAGCCAAGGACAGAATAGCAATCAGCCCCAGCATTTT. Protein sequence: CASSQGQNSNQPQHF.

This clonotype turned up a few times. The J gene is TRBJ2-5, the V gene TRBV7-9, with D hard to call. Germline assignment: CDR1 SEHNR and CDR2 FQNEAQ (reference sequence). The ends were cut back, 3 bases at V and 11 bases at J, with 22 bases in the middle. The CDR3 length is 15 residues. The CDR3 region is CASSFAYFTTNEQYF. CDR3 DNA sequence: TGTGCCAGCAGCTTTGCATACTTCACAACCAATGAGCAGTACTTC.

This clonotype has ten or more counts. In DNA form, the CDR3 reads TGTGCCAGCAGTCCCAGGGGGACAGGGGGCAATCAGCCCCAGCATTTT. This translates into CASSPRGTGGNQPQHF. The chain couples TRBV12-3 or TRBV12-4 to TRBJ1-5, with 10 bases that match TRBD1. The V gene end was trimmed by 5 bases and the J gene end by 2 bases; junction bases not matched to a gene: 6. The CDR3 is 16 amino acids.

This clonotype has more than one count but fewer than ten. The rearrangement links TRBV25-1 to TRBJ2-4, with 10 bases matching TRBD2. Germline V gene lookup returns CDR1 MGHDK and CDR2 SYGVNS. The V gene end was trimmed by 6 bases and the J gene end by 7 bases; junction bases not matched to a gene: 9. The CDR3 consists of 15 residues. CDR3 sequence (DNA): TGTGCCAGCAGCCCCAGCGGGAGGGTGTGGAACATTCAGTACTTC. Its protein is CASSPSGRVWNIQYF.

The table lists this clonotype with a count of one. This sequence joins TRBV2 and TRBJ2-1; 8 bases fit TRBD2. The CDR3 runs to 13 residues. The V segment lost 11 bases and the J segment 10 bases; nucleotides outside the gene matches: 13. Germline CDR1 and CDR2: SNHLY and FYNNEI. Here the CDR3 DNA reads TGTGCCTGCATCGGGACTAGATTGAGCGAGCAGTTCTTC. Translation gives CACIGTRLSEQFF.